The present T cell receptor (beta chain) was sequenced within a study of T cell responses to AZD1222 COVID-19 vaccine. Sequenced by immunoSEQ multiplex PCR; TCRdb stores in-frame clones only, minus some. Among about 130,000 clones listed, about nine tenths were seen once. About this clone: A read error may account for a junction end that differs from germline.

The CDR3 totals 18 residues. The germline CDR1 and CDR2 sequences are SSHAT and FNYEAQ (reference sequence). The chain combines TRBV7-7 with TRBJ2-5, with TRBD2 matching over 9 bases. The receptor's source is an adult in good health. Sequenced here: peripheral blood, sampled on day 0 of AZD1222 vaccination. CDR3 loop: CASSLGGWGASGEETQYF. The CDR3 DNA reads TGTGCTAGCAGCTTAGGGGGTTGGGGAGCTAGCGGGGAAGAGACCCAGTACTTC. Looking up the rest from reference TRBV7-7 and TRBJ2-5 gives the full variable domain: GAGVSQSPRYKVTKRGQDVTLRCDPISSHATLYWYQQALGQGPEFLTYFNYEAQPDKSGLPSDRFSAERPEGSISTLTIQRTEQRDSAMYRCASSLGGWGASGEETQYFGPGTRLLVL.